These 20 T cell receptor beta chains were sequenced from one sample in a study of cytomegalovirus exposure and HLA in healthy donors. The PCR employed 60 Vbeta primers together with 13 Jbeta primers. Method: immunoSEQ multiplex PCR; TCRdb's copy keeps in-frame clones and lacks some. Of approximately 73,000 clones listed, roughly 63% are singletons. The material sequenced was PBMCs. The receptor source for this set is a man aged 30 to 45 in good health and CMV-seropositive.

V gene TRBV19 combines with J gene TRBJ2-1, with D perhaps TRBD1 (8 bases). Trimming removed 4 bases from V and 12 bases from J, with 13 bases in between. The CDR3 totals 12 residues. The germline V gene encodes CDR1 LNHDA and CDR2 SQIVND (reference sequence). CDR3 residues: CASSRQGTMQFF. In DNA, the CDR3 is TGTGCCAGTAGTAGACAGGGGACTATGCAGTTCTTC.

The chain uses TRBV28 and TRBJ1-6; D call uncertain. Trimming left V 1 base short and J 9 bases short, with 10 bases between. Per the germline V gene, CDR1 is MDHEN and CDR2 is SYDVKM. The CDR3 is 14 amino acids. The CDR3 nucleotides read TGTGCCAGCAGTTTATTCGGGGTCAGTTCACCCCTCCACTTT. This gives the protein CASSLFGVSSPLHF.

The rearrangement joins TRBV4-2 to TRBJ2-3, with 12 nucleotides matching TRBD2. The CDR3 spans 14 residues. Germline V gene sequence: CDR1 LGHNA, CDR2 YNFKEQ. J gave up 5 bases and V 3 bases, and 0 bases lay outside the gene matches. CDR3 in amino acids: CASSQGLAGDTQYF. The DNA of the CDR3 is TGTGCCAGCAGCCAGGGACTAGCGGGAGATACGCAGTATTTT.

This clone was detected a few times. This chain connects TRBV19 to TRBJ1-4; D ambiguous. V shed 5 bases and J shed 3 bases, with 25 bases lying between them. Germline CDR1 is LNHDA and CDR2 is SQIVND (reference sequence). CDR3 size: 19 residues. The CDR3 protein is CASSRSITRDGAPNEKLFF. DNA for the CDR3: TGTGCCAGTAGTCGGTCGATAACCCGAGATGGTGCACCTAATGAAAAACTGTTTTTT.

CDR3 bases: TGTGCCAGTAGTATGTACAATCAGCCCCAGCATTTT. Its protein is CASSMYNQPQHF. J is TRBJ1-5 and V is TRBV19; D not resolved. The CDR3 extends over 12 amino acids. Per germline, CDR1 LNHDA and CDR2 SQIVND (reference sequence). V dropped 3 bases and J dropped 3 bases, with 3 bases sitting between them. The variable domain in full, with the rest retrieved from reference TRBV19 and TRBJ1-5, is DGGITQSPKYLFRKEGQNVTLSCEQNLNHDAMYWYRQDPGQGLRLIYYSQIVNDFQKGDIAEGYSVSREKKESFPLTVTSAQKNPTAFYLCASSMYNQPQHFGDGTRLSIL.

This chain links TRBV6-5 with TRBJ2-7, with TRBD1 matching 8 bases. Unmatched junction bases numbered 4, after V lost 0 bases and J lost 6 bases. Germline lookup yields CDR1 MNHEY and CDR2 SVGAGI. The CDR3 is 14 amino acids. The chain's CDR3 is CASSYSDRGPEQYF. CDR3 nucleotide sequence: TGTGCCAGCAGTTACTCTGACAGGGGACCCGAGCAGTACTTC.

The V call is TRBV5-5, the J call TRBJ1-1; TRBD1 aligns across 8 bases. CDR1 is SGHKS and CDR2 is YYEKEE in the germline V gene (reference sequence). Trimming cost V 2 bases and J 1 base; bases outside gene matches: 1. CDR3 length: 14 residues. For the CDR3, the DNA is TGTGCCAGCAGCTTCAGGGGGCAGAACACTGAAGCTTTCTTT. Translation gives CASSFRGQNTEAFF.

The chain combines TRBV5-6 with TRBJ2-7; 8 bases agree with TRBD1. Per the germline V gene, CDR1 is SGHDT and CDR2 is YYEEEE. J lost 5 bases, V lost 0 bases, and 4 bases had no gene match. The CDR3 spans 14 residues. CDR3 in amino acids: CASSLGTGIHEQYF. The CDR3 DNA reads TGTGCCAGCAGCTTGGGGACAGGGATCCACGAGCAGTACTTC.

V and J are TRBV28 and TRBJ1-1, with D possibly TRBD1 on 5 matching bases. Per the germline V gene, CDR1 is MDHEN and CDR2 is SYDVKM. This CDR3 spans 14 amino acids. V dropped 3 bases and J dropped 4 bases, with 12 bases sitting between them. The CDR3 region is CASSFYGGSTEAFF. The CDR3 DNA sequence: TGTGCCAGCAGTTTTTACGGGGGGTCCACTGAAGCTTTCTTT.

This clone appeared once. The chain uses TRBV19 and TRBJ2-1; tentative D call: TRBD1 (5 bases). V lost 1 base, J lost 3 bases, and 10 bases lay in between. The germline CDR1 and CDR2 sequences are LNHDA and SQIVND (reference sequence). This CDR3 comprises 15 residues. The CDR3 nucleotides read TGTGCCAGTAGTATAGTTCAGGGTCTCTACAATGAGCAGTTCTTC. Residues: CASSIVQGLYNEQFF.

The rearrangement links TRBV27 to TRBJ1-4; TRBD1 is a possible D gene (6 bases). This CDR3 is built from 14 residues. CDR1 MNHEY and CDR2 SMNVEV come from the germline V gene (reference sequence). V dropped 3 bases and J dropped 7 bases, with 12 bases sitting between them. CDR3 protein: CASSLRGMGEKLFF. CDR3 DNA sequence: TGTGCCAGCAGTTTGAGGGGGATGGGTGAAAAACTGTTTTTT.

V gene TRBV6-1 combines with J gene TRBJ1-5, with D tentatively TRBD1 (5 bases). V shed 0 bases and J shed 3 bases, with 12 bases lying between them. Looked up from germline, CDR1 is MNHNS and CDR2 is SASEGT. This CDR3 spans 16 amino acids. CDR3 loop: CASSEASTVINQPQHF. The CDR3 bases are TGTGCCAGCAGTGAAGCTTCGACAGTTATCAATCAGCCCCAGCATTTT.

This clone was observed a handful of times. CDR3 protein: CASRSMTGEGYTF. The CDR3 region has the DNA TGTGCCAGCAGGTCGATGACAGGGGAGGGCTACACCTTC. V and J are TRBV6-6 and TRBJ1-2; 8 bases are a match to TRBD1. The V and J ends lost 6 bases and 8 bases, in that order; junction bases with no gene match: 8. The V gene's germline CDR1 is MNHNY and CDR2 SVGAGI (reference sequence). CDR3 size: 13 residues.

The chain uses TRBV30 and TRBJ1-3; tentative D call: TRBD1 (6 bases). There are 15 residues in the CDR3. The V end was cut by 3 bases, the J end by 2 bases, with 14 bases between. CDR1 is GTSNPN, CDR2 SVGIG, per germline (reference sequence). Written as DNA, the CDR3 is TGTGCCTGGAGCGAATTTTCAGGGGCTGGAAACACCATATATTTT. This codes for CAWSEFSGAGNTIYF.

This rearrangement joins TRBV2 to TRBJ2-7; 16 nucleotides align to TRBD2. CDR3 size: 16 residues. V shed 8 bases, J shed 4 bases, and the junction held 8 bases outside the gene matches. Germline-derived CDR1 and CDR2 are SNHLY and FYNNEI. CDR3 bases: TGTGCCAGCTCAGGGACTAGCGGGAGGGCCGTGTACGAGCAGTACTTC. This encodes CASSGTSGRAVYEQYF.

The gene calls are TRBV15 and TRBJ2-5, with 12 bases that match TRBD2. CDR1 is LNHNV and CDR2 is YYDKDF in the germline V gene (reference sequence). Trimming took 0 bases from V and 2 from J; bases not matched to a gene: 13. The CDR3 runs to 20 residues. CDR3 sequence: CATSRDHLRLAGVDQETQYF. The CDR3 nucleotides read TGTGCCACCAGCAGAGATCATCTCCGACTAGCGGGGGTCGATCAAGAGACCCAGTACTTC.

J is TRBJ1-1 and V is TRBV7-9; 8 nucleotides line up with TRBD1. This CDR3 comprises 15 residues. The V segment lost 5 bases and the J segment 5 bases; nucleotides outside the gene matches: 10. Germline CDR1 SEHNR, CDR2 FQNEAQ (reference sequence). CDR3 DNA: TGTGCCAGCAGCCTAGGACAGGGCTTACGAACTGAAGCTTTCTTT. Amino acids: CASSLGQGLRTEAFF.

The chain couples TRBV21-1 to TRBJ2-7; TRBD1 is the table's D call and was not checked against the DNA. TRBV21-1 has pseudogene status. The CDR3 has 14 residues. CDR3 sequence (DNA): TGTGCCAGCAGCATCCGGACAGCCTCCTACGAGCAGTACTTC. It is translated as CASSIRTASYEQYF.

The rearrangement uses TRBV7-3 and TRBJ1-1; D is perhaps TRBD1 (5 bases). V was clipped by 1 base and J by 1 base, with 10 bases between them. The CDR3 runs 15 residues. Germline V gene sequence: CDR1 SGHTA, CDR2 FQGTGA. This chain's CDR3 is CASSLIAGRNTEAFF. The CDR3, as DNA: TGTGCCAGCAGCTTAATAGCAGGGCGGAACACTGAAGCTTTCTTT.

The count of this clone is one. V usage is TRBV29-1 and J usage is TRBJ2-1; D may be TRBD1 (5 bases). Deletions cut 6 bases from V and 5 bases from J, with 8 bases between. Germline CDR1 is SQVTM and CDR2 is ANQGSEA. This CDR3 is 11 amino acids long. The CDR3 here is CSVRQNNEQFF. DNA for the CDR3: TGCAGCGTAAGACAGAACAATGAGCAGTTCTTC.